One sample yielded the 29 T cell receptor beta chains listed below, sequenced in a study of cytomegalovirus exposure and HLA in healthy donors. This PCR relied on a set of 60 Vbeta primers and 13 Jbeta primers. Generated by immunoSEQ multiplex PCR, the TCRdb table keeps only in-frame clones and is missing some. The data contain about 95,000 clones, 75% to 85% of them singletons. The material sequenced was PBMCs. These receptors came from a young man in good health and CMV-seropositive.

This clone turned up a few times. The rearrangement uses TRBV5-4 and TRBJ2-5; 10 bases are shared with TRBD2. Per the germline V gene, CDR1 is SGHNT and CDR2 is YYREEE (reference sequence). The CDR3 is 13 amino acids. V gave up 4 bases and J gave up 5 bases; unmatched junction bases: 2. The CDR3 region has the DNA TGTGCCAGCAGCCCGACTAGCGGGGAGACCCAGTACTTC. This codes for CASSPTSGETQYF. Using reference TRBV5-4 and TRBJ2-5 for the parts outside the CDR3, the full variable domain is ETGVTQSPTHLIKTRGQQVTLRCSSQSGHNTVSWYQQALGQGPQFIFQYYREEENGRGNFPPRFSGLQFPNYSSELNVNALELDDSALYLCASSPTSGETQYFGPGTRLLVL.

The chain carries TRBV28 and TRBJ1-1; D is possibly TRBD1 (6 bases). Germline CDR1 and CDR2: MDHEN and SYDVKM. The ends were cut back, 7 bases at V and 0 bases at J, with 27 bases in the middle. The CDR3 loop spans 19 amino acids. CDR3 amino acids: CASTNIPGGRWNLNTEAFF. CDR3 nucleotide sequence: TGTGCCAGCACAAATATCCCGGGGGGGCGATGGAACCTGAACACTGAAGCTTTCTTT.

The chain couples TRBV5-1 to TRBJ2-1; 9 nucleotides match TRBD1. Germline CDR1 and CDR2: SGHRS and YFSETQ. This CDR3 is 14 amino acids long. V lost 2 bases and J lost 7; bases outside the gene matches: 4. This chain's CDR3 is CASSLQQGANEQFF. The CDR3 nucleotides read TGCGCCAGCAGCTTACAACAGGGGGCAAATGAGCAGTTCTTC.

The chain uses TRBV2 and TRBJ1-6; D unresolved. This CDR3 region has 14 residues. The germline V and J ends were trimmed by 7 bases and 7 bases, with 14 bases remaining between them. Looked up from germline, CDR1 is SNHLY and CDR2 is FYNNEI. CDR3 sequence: CASNLRVWNSPLHF. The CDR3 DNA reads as TGTGCCAGCAATTTGAGGGTATGGAATTCACCCCTCCACTTT.

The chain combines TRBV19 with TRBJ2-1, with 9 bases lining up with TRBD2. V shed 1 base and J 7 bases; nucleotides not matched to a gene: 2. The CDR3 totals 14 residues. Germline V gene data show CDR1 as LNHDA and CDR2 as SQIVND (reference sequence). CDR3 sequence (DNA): TGTGCCAGTAGTATAGTCAGCGGGGGGAATGAGCAGTTCTTC. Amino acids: CASSIVSGGNEQFF.

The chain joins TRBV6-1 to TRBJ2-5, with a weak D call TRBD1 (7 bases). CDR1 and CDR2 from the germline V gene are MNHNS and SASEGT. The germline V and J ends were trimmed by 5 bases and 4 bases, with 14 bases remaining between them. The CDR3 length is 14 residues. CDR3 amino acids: CASSPRGARETQYF. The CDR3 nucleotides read TGTGCCAGCAGTCCCAGGGGGGCGAGAGAGACCCAGTACTTC.

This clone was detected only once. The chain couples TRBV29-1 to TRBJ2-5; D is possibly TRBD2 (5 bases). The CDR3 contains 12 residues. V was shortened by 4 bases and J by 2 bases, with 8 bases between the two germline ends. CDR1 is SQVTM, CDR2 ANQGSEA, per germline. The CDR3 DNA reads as TGCAGCGTTGTCCGGGGACAAGAGACCCAGTACTTC. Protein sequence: CSVVRGQETQYF.

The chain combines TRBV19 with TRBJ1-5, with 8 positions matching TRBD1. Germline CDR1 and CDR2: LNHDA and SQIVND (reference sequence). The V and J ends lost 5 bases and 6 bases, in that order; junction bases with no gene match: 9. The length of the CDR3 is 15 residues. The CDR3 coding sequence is TGTGCCAGTAGTCACCCGGGACAGGCTTCTCAGCCCCAGCATTTT. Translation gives CASSHPGQASQPQHF.

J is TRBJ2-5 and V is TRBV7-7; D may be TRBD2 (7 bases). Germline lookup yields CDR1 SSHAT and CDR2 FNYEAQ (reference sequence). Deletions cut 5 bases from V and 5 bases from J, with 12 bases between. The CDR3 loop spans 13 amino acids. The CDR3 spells CASSPQGGETQYF. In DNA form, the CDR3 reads TGTGCCAGCAGCCCACAGGGAGGGGAGACCCAGTACTTC.

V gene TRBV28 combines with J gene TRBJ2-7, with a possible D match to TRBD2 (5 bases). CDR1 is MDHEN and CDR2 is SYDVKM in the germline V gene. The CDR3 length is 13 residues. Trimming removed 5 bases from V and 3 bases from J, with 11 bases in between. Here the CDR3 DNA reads TGTGCCAGCAGTATATCCGGGGACTACGAGCAGTACTTC. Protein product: CASSISGDYEQYF.

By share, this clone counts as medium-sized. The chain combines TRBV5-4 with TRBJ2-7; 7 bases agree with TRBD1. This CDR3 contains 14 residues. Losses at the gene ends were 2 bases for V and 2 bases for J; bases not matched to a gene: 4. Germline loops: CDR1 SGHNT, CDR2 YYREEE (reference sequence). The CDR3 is CASSLTQGAYEQYF. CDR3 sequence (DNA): TGTGCCAGCAGCTTAACCCAGGGGGCCTACGAGCAGTACTTC.

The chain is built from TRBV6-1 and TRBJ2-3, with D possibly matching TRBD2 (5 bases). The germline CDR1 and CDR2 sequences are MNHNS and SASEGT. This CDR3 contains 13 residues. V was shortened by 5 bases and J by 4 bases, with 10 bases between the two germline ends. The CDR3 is CASSTGLADTQYF. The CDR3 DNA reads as TGTGCCAGCAGTACGGGGTTGGCAGATACGCAGTATTTT.

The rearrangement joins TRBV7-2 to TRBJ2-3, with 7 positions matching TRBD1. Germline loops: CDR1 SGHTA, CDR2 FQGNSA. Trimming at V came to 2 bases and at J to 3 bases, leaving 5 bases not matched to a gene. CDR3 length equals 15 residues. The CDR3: CASSLQATGTDTQYF. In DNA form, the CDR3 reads TGTGCCAGCAGCTTACAAGCGACAGGGACAGATACGCAGTATTTT.

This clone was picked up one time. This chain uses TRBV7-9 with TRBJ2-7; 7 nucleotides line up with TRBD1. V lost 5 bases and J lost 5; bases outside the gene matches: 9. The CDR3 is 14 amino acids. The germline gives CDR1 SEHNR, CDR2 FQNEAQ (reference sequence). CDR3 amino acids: CASSPRQGRDEQYF. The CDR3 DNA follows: TGTGCCAGCAGCCCGCGACAGGGACGGGACGAGCAGTACTTC.

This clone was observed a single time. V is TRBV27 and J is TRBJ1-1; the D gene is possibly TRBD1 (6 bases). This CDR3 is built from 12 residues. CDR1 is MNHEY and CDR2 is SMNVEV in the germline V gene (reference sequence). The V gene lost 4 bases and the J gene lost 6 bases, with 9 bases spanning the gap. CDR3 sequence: CASSYQGSEAFF. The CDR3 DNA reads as TGTGCCAGCAGTTATCAGGGGTCTGAAGCTTTCTTT.

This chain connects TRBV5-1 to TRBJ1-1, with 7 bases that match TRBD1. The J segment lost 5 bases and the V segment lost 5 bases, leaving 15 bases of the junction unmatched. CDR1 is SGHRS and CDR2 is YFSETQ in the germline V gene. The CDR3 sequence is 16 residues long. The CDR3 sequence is CASSADRDIRGTEAFF. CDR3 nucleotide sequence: TGCGCCAGCAGTGCAGACAGGGACATAAGGGGGACTGAAGCTTTCTTT.

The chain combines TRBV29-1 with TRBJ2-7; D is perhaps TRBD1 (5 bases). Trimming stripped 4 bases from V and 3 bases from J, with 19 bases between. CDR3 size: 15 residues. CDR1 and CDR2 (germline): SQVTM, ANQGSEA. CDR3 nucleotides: TGCAGCGTTGTAGGACCCAACACAGGCGACTACGAGCAGTACTTC. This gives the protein CSVVGPNTGDYEQYF.

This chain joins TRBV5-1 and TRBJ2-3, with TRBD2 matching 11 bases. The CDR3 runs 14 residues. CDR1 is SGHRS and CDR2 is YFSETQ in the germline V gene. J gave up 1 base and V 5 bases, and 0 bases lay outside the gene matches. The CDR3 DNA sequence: TGCGCCAGCAGACTAGCGGGGGGCACAGATACGCAGTATTTT. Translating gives CASRLAGGTDTQYF.

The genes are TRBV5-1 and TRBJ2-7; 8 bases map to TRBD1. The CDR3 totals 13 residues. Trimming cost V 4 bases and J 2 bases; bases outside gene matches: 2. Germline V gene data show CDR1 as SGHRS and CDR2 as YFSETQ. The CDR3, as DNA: TGCGCCAGCAGCCCGACAGGGGCCTACGAGCAGTACTTC. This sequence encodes CASSPTGAYEQYF.

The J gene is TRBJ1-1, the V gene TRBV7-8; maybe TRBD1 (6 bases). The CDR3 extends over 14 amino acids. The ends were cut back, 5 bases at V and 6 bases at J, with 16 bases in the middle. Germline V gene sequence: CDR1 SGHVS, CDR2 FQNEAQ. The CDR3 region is CASSNLYRAPEAFF. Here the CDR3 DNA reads TGTGCCAGCAGCAACCTATACAGGGCCCCTGAAGCTTTCTTT.

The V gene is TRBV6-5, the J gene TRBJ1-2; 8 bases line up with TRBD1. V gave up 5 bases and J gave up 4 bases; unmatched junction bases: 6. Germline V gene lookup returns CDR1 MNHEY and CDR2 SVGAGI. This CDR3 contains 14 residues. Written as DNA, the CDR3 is TGTGCCAGCAGTGACACAGGGGGGGGCTATGGCTACACCTTC. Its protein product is CASSDTGGGYGYTF.

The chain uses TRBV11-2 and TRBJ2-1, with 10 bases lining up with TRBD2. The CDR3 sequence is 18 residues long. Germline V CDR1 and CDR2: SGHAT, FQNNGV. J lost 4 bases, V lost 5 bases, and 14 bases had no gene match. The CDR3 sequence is CASSPGRLAGVAYNEQFF. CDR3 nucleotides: TGTGCCAGCAGCCCGGGGCGGCTAGCGGGGGTTGCGTACAATGAGCAGTTCTTC.

CDR3 sequence reads: CASSLGQGRYNEQFF. The CDR3 nucleotides read TGCGCCAGCAGCTTGGGACAGGGTAGATACAATGAGCAGTTCTTC. The chain joins TRBV5-1 to TRBJ2-1, with TRBD1 matching over 7 bases. Germline loops: CDR1 SGHRS, CDR2 YFSETQ. V lost 0 bases and J lost 4; bases outside the gene matches: 4. The length of the CDR3 is 15 residues.

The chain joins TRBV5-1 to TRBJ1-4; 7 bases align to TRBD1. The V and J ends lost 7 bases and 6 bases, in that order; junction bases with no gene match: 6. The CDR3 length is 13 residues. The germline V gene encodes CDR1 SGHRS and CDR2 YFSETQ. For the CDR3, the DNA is TGCGCCAGCGGTGGAGGGGGCGATGAAAAACTGTTTTTT. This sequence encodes CASGGGGDEKLFF.

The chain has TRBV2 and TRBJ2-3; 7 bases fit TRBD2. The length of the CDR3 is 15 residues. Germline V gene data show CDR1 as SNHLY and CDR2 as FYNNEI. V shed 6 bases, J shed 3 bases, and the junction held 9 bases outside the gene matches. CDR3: CASRRGSGETDTQYF. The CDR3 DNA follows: TGTGCCAGCAGAAGGGGAAGCGGGGAGACAGATACGCAGTATTTT. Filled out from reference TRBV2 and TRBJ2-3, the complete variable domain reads EPEVTQTPSHQVTQMGQEVILRCVPISNHLYFYWYRQILGQKVEFLVSFYNNEISEKSEIFDDQFSVERPDGSNFTLKIRSTKLEDSAMYFCASRRGSGETDTQYFGPGTRLTVL.

The CDR3 reads CASSPSDRRWGGTEAFF. The CDR3 DNA sequence: TGCGCCAGCAGCCCCTCGGACAGGAGATGGGGCGGGACTGAAGCTTTCTTT. The rearrangement uses TRBV5-1 and TRBJ1-1; 7 nucleotides match TRBD1. The junction had 17 bases not matched to a gene; V was cut back by 4 bases and J by 5 bases. Germline V gene data show CDR1 as SGHRS and CDR2 as YFSETQ. This CDR3 spans 17 amino acids. Combining the CDR3 with reference TRBV5-1 and TRBJ1-1 gives the whole variable domain KAGVTQTPRYLIKTRGQQVTLSCSPISGHRSVSWYQQTPGQGLQFLFEYFSETQRNKGNFPGRFSGRQFSNSRSEMNVSTLELGDSALYLCASSPSDRRWGGTEAFFGQGTRLTVV.

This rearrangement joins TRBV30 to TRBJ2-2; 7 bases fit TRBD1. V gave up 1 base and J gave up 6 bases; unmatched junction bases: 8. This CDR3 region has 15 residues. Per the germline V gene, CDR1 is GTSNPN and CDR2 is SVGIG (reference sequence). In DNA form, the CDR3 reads TGTGCCTGGAGTGCCGGTACAGGGGTGGCCGGGGAGCTGTTTTTT. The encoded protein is CAWSAGTGVAGELFF.

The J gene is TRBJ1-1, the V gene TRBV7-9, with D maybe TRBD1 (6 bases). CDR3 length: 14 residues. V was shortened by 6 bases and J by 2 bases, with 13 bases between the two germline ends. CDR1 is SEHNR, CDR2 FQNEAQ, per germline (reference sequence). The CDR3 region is CASRSRTVNTEAFF. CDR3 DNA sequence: TGTGCCAGCAGGTCCAGGACAGTCAACACTGAAGCTTTCTTT.

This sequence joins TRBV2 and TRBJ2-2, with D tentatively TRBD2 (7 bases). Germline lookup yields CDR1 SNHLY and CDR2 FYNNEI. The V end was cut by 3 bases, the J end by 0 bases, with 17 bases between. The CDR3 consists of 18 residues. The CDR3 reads CASSDSTGGHANTGELFF. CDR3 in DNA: TGTGCCAGCAGTGATAGCACGGGGGGCCACGCGAACACCGGGGAGCTGTTTTTT.